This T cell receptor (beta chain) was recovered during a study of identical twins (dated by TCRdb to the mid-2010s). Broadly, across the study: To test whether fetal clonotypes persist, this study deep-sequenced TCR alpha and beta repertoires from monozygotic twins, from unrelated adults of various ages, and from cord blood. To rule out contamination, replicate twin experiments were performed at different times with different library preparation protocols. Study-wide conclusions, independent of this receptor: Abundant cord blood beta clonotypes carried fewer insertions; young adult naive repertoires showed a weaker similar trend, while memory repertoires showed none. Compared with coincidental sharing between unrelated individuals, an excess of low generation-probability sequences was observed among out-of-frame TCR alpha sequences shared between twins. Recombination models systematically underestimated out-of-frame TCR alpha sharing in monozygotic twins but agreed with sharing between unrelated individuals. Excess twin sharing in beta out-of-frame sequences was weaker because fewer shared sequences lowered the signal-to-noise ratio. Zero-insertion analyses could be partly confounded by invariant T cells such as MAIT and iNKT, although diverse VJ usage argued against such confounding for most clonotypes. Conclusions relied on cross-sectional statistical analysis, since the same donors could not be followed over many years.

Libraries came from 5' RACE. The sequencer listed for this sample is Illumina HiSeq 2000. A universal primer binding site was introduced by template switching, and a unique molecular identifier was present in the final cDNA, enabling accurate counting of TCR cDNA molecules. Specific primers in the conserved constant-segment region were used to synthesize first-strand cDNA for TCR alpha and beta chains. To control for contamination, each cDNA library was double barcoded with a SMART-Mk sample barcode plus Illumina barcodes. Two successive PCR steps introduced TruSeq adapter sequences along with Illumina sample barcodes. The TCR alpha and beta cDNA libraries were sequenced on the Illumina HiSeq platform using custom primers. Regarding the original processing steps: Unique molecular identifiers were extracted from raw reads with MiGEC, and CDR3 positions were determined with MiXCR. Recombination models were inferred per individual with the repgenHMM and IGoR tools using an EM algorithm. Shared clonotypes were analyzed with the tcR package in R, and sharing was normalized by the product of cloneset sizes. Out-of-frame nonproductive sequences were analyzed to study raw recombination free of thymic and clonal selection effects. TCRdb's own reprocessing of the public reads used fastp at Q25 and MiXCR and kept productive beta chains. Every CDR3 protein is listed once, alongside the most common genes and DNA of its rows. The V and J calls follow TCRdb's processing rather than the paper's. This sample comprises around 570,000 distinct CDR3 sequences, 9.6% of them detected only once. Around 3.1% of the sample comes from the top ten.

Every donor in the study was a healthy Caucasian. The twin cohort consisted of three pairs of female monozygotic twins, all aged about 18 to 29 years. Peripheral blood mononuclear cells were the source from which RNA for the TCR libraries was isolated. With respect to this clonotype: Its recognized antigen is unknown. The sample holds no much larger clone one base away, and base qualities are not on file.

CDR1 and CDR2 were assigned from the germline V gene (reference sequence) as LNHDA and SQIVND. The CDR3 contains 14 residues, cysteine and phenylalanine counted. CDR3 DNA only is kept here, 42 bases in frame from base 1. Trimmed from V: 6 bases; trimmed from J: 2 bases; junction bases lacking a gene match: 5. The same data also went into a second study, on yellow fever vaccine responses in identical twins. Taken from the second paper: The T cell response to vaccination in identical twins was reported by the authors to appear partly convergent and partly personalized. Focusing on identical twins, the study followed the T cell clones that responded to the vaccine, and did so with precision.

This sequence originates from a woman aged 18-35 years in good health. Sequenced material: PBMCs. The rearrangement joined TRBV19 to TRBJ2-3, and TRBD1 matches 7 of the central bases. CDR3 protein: CASRTGTFTDTQYF. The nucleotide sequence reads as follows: TGTGCCAGTAGGACAGGGACCTTCACAGATACGCAGTATTTT.